This entry describes one T cell receptor (beta chain). As yet, its antigen is unknown. The V end was cut by 1 base, the J end by 0 bases, with 9 bases between. The germline gives CDR1 SGHTA, CDR2 FQGTGA. This CDR3 is 15 amino acids long. This entry belongs to a study of cytomegalovirus exposure and HLA in healthy donors. About the research overall: The study's early data release held 80 million to 95 million unique TCRs from HLA-typed donors. Of all 400 or so donors who were genotyped, 70% to 85% belonged to the Caucasian-associated ancestry cluster.

Regarding the study as a whole: A cluster of highly shared sequence variants was likely a sequencing artifact.

The PCR had 60 Vbeta and 13 Jbeta primers. Assay: immunoSEQ multiplex PCR; the TCRdb copy retains only in-frame clones and omits some. The sample yields about 60,000 clones, of which the top ten take up around 15%. The TCR was taken from a boy aged 10-17 years in good health and CMV-seronegative. This rearrangement joins TRBV7-3 to TRBJ2-5; tentative D call: TRBD2 (5 bases). What was sequenced was PBMCs. In nucleotides, the CDR3 is TGTGCCAGCAGCTTAAATCCGGGGTACCAAGAGACCCAGTACTTC. Protein: CASSLNPGYQETQYF.